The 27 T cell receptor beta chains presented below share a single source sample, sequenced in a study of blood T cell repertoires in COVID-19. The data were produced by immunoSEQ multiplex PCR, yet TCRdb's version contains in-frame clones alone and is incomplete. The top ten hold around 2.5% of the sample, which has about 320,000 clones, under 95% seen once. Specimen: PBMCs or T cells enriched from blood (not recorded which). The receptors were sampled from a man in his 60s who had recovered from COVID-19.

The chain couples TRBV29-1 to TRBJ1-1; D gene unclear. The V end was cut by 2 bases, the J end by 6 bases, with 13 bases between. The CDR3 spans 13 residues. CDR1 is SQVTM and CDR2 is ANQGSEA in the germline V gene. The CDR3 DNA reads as TGCAGCGTTGAAACGCCGCGGTGGGCTGAAGCTTTCTTT. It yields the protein CSVETPRWAEAFF. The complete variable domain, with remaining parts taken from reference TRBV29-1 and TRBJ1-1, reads SAVISQKPSRDICQRGTSLTIQCQVDSQVTMMFWYRQQPGQSLTLIATANQGSEATYESGFVIDKFPISRPNLTFSTLTVSNMSPEDSSIYLCSVETPRWAEAFFGQGTRLTVV.

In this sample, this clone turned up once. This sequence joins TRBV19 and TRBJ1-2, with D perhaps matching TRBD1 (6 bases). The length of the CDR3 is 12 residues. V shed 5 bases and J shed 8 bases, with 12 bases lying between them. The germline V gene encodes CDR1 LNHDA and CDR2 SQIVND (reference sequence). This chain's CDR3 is CASSPPGVGYTF. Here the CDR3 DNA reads TGTGCCAGTAGTCCCCCAGGGGTCGGCTACACCTTC.

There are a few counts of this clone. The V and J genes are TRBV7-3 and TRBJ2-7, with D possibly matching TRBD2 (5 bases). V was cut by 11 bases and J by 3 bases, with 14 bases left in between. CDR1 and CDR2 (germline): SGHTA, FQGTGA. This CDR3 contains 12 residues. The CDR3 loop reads CAPPGFIYEQYF. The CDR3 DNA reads TGTGCCCCGCCGGGGTTCATCTACGAGCAGTACTTC.

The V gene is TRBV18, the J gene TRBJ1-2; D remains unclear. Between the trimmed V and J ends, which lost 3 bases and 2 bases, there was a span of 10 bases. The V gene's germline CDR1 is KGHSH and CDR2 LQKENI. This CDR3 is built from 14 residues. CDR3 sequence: CASSPASTNYGYTF. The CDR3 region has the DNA TGTGCCAGCTCACCGGCCTCCACAAACTATGGCTACACCTTC.

The CDR3: CAAAGGAKNIQYF. CDR3 in DNA: TGCGCCGCGGCGGGAGGGGCCAAAAACATTCAGTACTTC. The chain uses TRBV10-2 and TRBJ2-4; 9 bases agree with TRBD2. The CDR3 consists of 13 residues. Germline CDR1 WSHSY, CDR2 SAAADI. V was pared by 11 bases and J by 1 base, with 3 bases of the junction left unmatched.

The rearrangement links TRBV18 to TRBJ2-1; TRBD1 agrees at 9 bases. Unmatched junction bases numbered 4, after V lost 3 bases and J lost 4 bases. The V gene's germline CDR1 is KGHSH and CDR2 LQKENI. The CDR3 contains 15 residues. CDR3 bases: TGTGCCAGCTCACCTGGGACAGGGAGTTACAATGAGCAGTTCTTC. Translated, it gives CASSPGTGSYNEQFF. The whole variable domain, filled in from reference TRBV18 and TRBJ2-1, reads NAGVMQNPRHLVRRRGQEARLRCSPMKGHSHVYWYRQLPEEGLKFMVYLQKENIIDESGMPKERFSAEFPKEGPSILRIQQVVRGDSAAYFCASSPGTGSYNEQFFGPGTRLTVL.

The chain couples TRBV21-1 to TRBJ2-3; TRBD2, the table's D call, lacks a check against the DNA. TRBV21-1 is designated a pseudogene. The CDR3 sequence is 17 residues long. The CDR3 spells CASSNLNRDYTPDTQYF. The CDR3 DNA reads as TGTGCCAGCAGCAACCTGAACCGGGACTACACTCCAGATACGCAGTATTTT.

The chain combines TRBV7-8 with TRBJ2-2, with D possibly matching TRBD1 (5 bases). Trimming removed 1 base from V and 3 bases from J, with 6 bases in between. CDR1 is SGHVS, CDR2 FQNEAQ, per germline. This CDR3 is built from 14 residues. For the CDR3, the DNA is TGTGCCAGCAGCTTAGGACAGCACACCGGGGAGCTGTTTTTT. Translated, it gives CASSLGQHTGELFF.

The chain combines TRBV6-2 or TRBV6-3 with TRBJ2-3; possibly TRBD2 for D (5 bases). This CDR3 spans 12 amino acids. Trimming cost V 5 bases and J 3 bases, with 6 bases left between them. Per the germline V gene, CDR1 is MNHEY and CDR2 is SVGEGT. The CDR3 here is CASSPGTDTQYF. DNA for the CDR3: TGTGCCAGCAGTCCGGGGACAGATACGCAGTATTTT.

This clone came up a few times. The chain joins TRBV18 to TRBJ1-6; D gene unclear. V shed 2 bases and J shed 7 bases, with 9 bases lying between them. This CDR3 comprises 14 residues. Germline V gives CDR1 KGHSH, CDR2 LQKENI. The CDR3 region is CASSPTGSNSPLHF. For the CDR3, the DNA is TGTGCCAGCTCACCAACCGGGAGCAATTCACCCCTCCACTTT.

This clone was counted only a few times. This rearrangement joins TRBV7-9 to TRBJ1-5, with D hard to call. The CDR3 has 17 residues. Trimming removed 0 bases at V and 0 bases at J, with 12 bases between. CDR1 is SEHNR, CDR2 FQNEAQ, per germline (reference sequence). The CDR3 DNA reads TGTGCCAGCAGCTTAGCGTGGGGAGATCATAGCAATCAGCCCCAGCATTTT. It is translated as CASSLAWGDHSNQPQHF.

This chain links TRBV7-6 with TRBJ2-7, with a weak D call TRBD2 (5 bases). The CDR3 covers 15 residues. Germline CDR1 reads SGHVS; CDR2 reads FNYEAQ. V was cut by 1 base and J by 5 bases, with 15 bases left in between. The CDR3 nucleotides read TGTGCCAGCAGCTTAGGTCGGCTCGGGGTGGACGAGCAGTACTTC. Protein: CASSLGRLGVDEQYF.

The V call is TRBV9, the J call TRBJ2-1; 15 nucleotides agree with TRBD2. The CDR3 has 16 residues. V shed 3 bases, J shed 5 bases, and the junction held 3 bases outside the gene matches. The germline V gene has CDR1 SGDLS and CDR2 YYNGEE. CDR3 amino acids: CASSAGLAGGHNEQFF. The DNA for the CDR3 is TGTGCCAGCAGCGCGGGACTAGCGGGGGGACACAATGAGCAGTTCTTC.

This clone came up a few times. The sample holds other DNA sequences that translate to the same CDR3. CDR3 nucleotides: TGTGCCAGCAGCGGACTAGCGGGAGTCGGCGAGCAGTACTTC. Translated: CASSGLAGVGEQYF. V gene TRBV2 combines with J gene TRBJ2-7; 13 bases fit TRBD2. The CDR3 totals 14 residues. Germline values: CDR1 SNHLY, CDR2 FYNNEI. The trim removed 6 bases at V and 6 bases at J, leaving 5 bases unmatched.

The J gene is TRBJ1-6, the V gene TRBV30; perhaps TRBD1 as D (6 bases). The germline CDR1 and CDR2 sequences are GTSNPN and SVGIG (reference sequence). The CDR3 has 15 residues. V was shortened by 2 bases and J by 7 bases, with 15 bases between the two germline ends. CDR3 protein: CAWSIFGQSNSPLHF. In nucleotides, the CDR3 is TGTGCCTGGAGTATTTTTGGACAGAGCAATTCACCCCTCCACTTT.

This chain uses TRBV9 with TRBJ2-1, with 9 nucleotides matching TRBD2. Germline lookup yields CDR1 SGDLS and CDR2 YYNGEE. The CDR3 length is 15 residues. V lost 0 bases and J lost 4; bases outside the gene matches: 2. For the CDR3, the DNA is TGTGCCAGCAGCGTAGATCTAGCGGGATACAATGAGCAGTTCTTC. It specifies CASSVDLAGYNEQFF.

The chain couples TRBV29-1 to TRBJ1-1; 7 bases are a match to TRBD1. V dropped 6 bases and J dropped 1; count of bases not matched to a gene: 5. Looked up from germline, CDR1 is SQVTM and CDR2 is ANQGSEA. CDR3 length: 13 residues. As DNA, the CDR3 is TGCAGCGTCCGACAGGGAGAGAACACTGAAGCTTTCTTT. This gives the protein CSVRQGENTEAFF. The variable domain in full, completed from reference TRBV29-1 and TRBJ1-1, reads SAVISQKPSRDICQRGTSLTIQCQVDSQVTMMFWYRQQPGQSLTLIATANQGSEATYESGFVIDKFPISRPNLTFSTLTVSNMSPEDSSIYLCSVRQGENTEAFFGQGTRLTVV.

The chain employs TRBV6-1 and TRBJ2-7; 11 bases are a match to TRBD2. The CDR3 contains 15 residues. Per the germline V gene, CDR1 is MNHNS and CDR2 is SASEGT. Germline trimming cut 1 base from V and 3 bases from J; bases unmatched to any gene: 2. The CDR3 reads CASSEVGTSGYEQYF. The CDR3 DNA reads TGTGCCAGCAGTGAAGTGGGGACTAGCGGCTACGAGCAGTACTTC.

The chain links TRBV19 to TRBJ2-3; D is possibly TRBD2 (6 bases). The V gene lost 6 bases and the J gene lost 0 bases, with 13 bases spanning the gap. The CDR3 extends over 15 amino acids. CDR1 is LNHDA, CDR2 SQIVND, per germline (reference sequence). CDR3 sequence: CASRRAGPSTDTQYF. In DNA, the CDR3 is TGTGCCAGTAGGCGGGCGGGGCCAAGCACAGATACGCAGTATTTT.

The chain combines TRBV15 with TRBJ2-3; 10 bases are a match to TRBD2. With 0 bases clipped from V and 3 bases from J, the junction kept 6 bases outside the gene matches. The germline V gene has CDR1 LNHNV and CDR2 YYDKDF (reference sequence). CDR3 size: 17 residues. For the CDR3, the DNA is TGTGCCACCAGCAGAGATAGGCTAGCGGGGGATACAGATACGCAGTATTTT. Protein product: CATSRDRLAGDTDTQYF.

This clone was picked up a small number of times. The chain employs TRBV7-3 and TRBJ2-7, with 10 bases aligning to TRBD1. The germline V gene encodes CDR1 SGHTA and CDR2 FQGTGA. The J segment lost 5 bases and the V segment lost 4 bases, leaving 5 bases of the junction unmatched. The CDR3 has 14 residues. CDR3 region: CASSSGTGAHEQYF. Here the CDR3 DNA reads TGTGCCAGCAGCTCCGGGACAGGGGCCCACGAGCAGTACTTC.

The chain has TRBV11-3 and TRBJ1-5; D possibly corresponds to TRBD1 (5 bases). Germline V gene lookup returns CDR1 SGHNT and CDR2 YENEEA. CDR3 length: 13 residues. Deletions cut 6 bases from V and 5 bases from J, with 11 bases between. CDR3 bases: TGTGCCAGCAGTGTGACAGAACATCAGCCCCAGCATTTT. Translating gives CASSVTEHQPQHF.

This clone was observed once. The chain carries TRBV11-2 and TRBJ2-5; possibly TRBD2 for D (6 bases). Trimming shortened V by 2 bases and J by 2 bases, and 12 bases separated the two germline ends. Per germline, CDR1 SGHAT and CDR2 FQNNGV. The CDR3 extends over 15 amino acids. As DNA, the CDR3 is TGTGCCAGCAGCTTAAGGAGGGGCTCTCAAGAGACCCAGTACTTC. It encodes CASSLRRGSQETQYF.

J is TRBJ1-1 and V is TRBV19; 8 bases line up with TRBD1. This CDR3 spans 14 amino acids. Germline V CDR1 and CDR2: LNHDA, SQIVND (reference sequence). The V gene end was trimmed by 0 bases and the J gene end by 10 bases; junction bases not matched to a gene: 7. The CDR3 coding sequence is TGTGCCAGTAGTATAGACAGGGGGCGTTTTGGAGCTTTCTTT. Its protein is CASSIDRGRFGAFF.

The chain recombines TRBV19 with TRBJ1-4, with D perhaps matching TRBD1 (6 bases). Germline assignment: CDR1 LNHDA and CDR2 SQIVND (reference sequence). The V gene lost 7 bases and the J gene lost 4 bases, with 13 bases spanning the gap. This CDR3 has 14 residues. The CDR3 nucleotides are TGTGCCAGTACCCGTCAGGGGTTTAATGAAAAACTGTTTTTT. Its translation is CASTRQGFNEKLFF.

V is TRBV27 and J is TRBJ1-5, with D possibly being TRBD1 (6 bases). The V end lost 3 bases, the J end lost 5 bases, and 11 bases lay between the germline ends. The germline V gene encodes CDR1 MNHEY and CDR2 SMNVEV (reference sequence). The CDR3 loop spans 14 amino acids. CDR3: CASSLQGRDQPQHF. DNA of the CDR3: TGTGCCAGCAGTTTGCAGGGGAGAGATCAGCCCCAGCATTTT.

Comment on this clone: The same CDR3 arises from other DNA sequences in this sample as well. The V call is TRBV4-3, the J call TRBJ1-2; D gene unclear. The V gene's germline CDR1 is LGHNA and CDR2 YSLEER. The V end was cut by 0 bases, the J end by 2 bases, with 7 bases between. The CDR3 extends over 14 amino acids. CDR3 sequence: CASSQDRTNYGYTF. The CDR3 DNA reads TGCGCCAGCAGCCAAGATCGCACAAACTATGGCTACACCTTC.